The T cell receptor beta chain described here comes from a study of blood T cell repertoires in COVID-19. The CDR3 runs 17 residues. With V trimmed by 3 bases and J by 10 bases, 16 bases remained unmatched. The germline gives CDR1 MRHNA, CDR2 SNTAGT. Generated by immunoSEQ multiplex PCR, the TCRdb table keeps only in-frame clones and is missing some. Of around 280,000 clones in the sample, around nine tenths were seen once. This TCR came from a woman aged 40 to 55 who had recovered from COVID-19. Sequencing was performed on PBMCs or T cells enriched from blood (not recorded which). V usage is TRBV6-4 and J usage is TRBJ2-1, with 9 positions matching TRBD2. The chain's CDR3 is CASSEKLSTSGGREQFF. DNA for the CDR3: TGTGCCAGCAGTGAAAAATTGTCGACTAGCGGCGGGCGGGAGCAGTTCTTC.